The rows below give T cell receptor beta chains drawn from one sample of a study of cytomegalovirus exposure and HLA in healthy donors. Clones were sequenced by immunoSEQ multiplex PCR, and TCRdb holds only the in-frame ones, with some missing. Here the sample spans 110,000 or so clones, 70% to 85% being singletons. Material: PBMCs. The receptors shown here come from a middle-aged woman in good health and CMV-seropositive. The CDR3 runs from the conserved cysteine through the conserved F or W. The order of the fields is CDR3 DNA, CDR3 protein, V gene, J gene, D gene, CDR3 length, clone size. D genes are given only for firm matches. Size is stated for part of the rows, as once, few or many counts, or as a class when the clone is expanded.

CDR3 DNA: TGTGCCAGTCGGACTAGCGGGAGGGCCGGCACAGATACGCAGTATTTT
CDR3 protein: CASRTSGRAGTDTQYF
V gene: TRBV19
J gene: TRBJ2-3
D gene: TRBD2
CDR3 length: 16
clone size: .

CDR3 DNA: TGTGCCAGCAGCTTAGGGTGGGGCAGTTGGGGAGAGACCCAGTACTTC
CDR3 protein: CASSLGWGSWGETQYF
V gene: TRBV7-2
J gene: TRBJ2-5
D gene: .
CDR3 length: 16
clone size: .

CDR3 DNA: TGCAGCGTTGAAAGGGGCACAGGGAACGAAGGCTACACCTTC
CDR3 protein: CSVERGTGNEGYTF
V gene: TRBV29-1
J gene: TRBJ1-2
D gene: .
CDR3 length: 14
clone size: .

CDR3 DNA: TGTGCCAGCAGCTTCATGCGGGGGGGCCTATCCTACAATGAGCAGTTCTTC
CDR3 protein: CASSFMRGGLSYNEQFF
V gene: TRBV7-6
J gene: TRBJ2-1
D gene: TRBD2
CDR3 length: 17
clone size: .

CDR3 DNA: TGTGCCAGCAGCTTGGCCTCTAGCGGGACCTCCTACGAGCAGTACTTC
CDR3 protein: CASSLASSGTSYEQYF
V gene: TRBV5-5
J gene: TRBJ2-7
D gene: TRBD2
CDR3 length: 16
clone size: .

CDR3 DNA: TGTGCCAGCAGCCCTCCAGGAAGGGGATCGAACACCGGGGAGCTGTTTTTT
CDR3 protein: CASSPPGRGSNTGELFF
V gene: TRBV5-5
J gene: TRBJ2-2
D gene: .
CDR3 length: 17
clone size: .

CDR3 DNA: TGTGCCAGCAGCTTGGGGACAGGGAGTGCAACTAATGAAAAACTGTTTTTT
CDR3 protein: CASSLGTGSATNEKLFF
V gene: TRBV5-8
J gene: TRBJ1-4
D gene: TRBD1
CDR3 length: 17
clone size: .

CDR3 DNA: TGCGCCAGCAGCCAAGCTTCAGGGTATCAATCACCCCTCCACTTT
CDR3 protein: CASSQASGYQSPLHF
V gene: TRBV4-3
J gene: TRBJ1-6
D gene: .
CDR3 length: 15
clone size: few

CDR3 DNA: TGTGCCAGCAGCCCGGGTAGCCGCACAGATACGCAGTATTTT
CDR3 protein: CASSPGSRTDTQYF
V gene: TRBV7-2
J gene: TRBJ2-3
D gene: .
CDR3 length: 14
clone size: .

CDR3 DNA: TGTGCCAGCAGCTTAACGCTAGCGGGAGCCTACGAGCAGTACTTC
CDR3 protein: CASSLTLAGAYEQYF
V gene: TRBV7-2
J gene: TRBJ2-7
D gene: TRBD2
CDR3 length: 15
clone size: few

CDR3 DNA: TGTGCCTGGAGTCTCCGGGACAGGGGGCTGTCCGGGGAGCTGTTTTTT
CDR3 protein: CAWSLRDRGLSGELFF
V gene: TRBV30
J gene: TRBJ2-2
D gene: TRBD1
CDR3 length: 16
clone size: .

CDR3 DNA: TGTGCCAGCAGCCCGAGTCCCGACAGGGCCCAAAACATTCAGTACTTC
CDR3 protein: CASSPSPDRAQNIQYF
V gene: TRBV7-2
J gene: TRBJ2-4
D gene: TRBD1
CDR3 length: 16
clone size: .

CDR3 DNA: TGTGCCAGCTCACCAACTAGGACTTCCTACGAGCAGTACTTC
CDR3 protein: CASSPTRTSYEQYF
V gene: TRBV18
J gene: TRBJ2-7
D gene: .
CDR3 length: 14
clone size: .

CDR3 DNA: TGTGCCAGCAGTGAAGCGCGTGGGCAGGGACAGCCCCAGCATTTT
CDR3 protein: CASSEARGQGQPQHF
V gene: TRBV2
J gene: TRBJ1-5
D gene: .
CDR3 length: 15
clone size: once

CDR3 DNA: TGTGCCAGCAGCGTAGGTGAGGGGGCCCATCAGCCCCAGCATTTT
CDR3 protein: CASSVGEGAHQPQHF
V gene: TRBV9
J gene: TRBJ1-5
D gene: TRBD1
CDR3 length: 15
clone size: few

CDR3 DNA: TGTGCCAGCAGGGAGAGTTATAGCAATCAGCCCCAGCATTTT
CDR3 protein: CASRESYSNQPQHF
V gene: TRBV6-1
J gene: TRBJ1-5
D gene: .
CDR3 length: 14
clone size: .

CDR3 DNA: TGCGCCAGCAGCCAAGAGTCTAGCGGCTTATCCTACGAGCAGTACTTC
CDR3 protein: CASSQESSGLSYEQYF
V gene: TRBV4-3
J gene: TRBJ2-7
D gene: TRBD2
CDR3 length: 16
clone size: .

CDR3 DNA: TGTGCCAGCAGATCCGGGACAGGGGTGCCTGGGGCCAACGTCCTGACTTTC
CDR3 protein: CASRSGTGVPGANVLTF
V gene: TRBV2
J gene: TRBJ2-6
D gene: TRBD1
CDR3 length: 17
clone size: .

CDR3 DNA: TGTGCCAGCAGCCCACTAGCGGGGGGGCCCTCCTACGAGCAGTACTTC
CDR3 protein: CASSPLAGGPSYEQYF
V gene: TRBV14
J gene: TRBJ2-7
D gene: TRBD2
CDR3 length: 16
clone size: .

CDR3 DNA: TGTGCCAGCAGTTTAAAGGGGGCGGGCAGGGGCTCCTACGAGCAGTACTTC
CDR3 protein: CASSLKGAGRGSYEQYF
V gene: TRBV27
J gene: TRBJ2-7
D gene: TRBD1
CDR3 length: 17
clone size: .

CDR3 DNA: TGTGCCAGCTACGTCGGAGGACAGGGAACCACGCAGTATTTT
CDR3 protein: CASYVGGQGTTQYF
V gene: TRBV2
J gene: TRBJ2-3
D gene: TRBD1
CDR3 length: 14
clone size: .

CDR3 DNA: TGTGCCAGCAGTCCTCAGGTGACGGTTGATCAGCCCCAGCATTTT
CDR3 protein: CASSPQVTVDQPQHF
V gene: TRBV6-6
J gene: TRBJ1-5
D gene: .
CDR3 length: 15
clone size: .

CDR3 DNA: TGTGCTACAAAGCCCGGACTAGTGGAAGAGACCCAGTACTTC
CDR3 protein: CATKPGLVEETQYF
V gene: TRBV10-3
J gene: TRBJ2-5
D gene: TRBD2
CDR3 length: 14
clone size: .

CDR3 DNA: TGTGCCAGCAGCTTGACAGGGGGAAGGGAGTCACCCCTCCACTTT
CDR3 protein: CASSLTGGRESPLHF
V gene: TRBV5-6
J gene: TRBJ1-6
D gene: TRBD1
CDR3 length: 15
clone size: .

CDR3 DNA: TGCGCCAGCAGCTTCGGGACTAGCGGAAATGAGCAGTTCTTC
CDR3 protein: CASSFGTSGNEQFF
V gene: TRBV5-1
J gene: TRBJ2-1
D gene: TRBD2
CDR3 length: 14
clone size: .

CDR3 DNA: TGTGCCAGCAGTGCACGGACAGCTAACACTGAAGCTTTCTTT
CDR3 protein: CASSARTANTEAFF
V gene: TRBV2
J gene: TRBJ1-1
D gene: .
CDR3 length: 14
clone size: .

CDR3 DNA: TGTGCCAGCAGCTCTACCCCCGTCGTGAACACTGAAGCTTTCTTT
CDR3 protein: CASSSTPVVNTEAFF
V gene: TRBV7-6
J gene: TRBJ1-1
D gene: .
CDR3 length: 15
clone size: .

CDR3 DNA: TGTGCCAGCAGTTACGAGTACAGGGACCGAGGTAATGGCTACACCTTC
CDR3 protein: CASSYEYRDRGNGYTF
V gene: TRBV6-6
J gene: TRBJ1-2
D gene: .
CDR3 length: 16
clone size: .